The 4 T cell receptor beta chains below all came from one sample that was sequenced in a study of Ad26.COV2.S vaccination and SARS-CoV-2 variants. Treatment specified: 15 to 20 received Ad26.COV2.S at low or high dose, single or two shots; several received placebo; per-sample allocation not given. Sampling was done on day 63 after the first vaccine or placebo injection. TCRdb's copy holds only in-frame clones and misses some; the assay was immunoSEQ multiplex PCR. Here the sample spans about 350,000 clones, around 88% being singletons. This sample comprised peripheral blood, obtained in a trial of Ad26.COV2.S vaccine versus placebo. The receptor set was obtained from a person aged 18-65 years who received the Ad26.COV2.S COVID-19 vaccine or a placebo.

This sequence joins TRBV12-5 and TRBJ1-2; TRBD1 aligns across 8 bases. The CDR3 has 13 amino acids. The trim removed 6 bases at V and 2 bases at J, leaving 2 bases unmatched. Germline CDR1 and CDR2: LGHNT and FRNRAP. The CDR3 protein is CASGGDRNYGYTF. The CDR3 region has the DNA TGTGCTAGTGGGGGGGACAGGAACTATGGCTACACCTTC.

The chain employs TRBV5-6 and TRBJ2-5; D might be TRBD1 (5 bases). Trimming shortened V by 4 bases and J by 7 bases, and 14 bases separated the two germline ends. CDR3 length: 13 amino acids. Germline V gives CDR1 SGHDT, CDR2 YYEEEE. The CDR3 loop reads CASSVGASGTQYF. The CDR3 DNA reads as TGTGCCAGCAGCGTAGGGGCGTCGGGGACCCAGTACTTC.

The rearrangement links TRBV5-1 to TRBJ2-7, with D possibly matching TRBD2 (6 bases). Trimming took off 0 bases at V and 0 bases at J, with 13 bases between the two ends. CDR3 length: 16 amino acids. The germline gives CDR1 SGHRS, CDR2 YFSETQ. CDR3 in DNA: TGCGCCAGCAGCTTGGTCCCAACGGGGGTCTCCTACGAGCAGTACTTC. The encoded protein is CASSLVPTGVSYEQYF.

The CDR3 sequence is CASSPRTGRNQPQHF. DNA for the CDR3: TGTGCCAGCAGCCCCCGGACAGGGAGGAATCAGCCCCAGCATTTT. The gene calls are TRBV3-1 (or the pseudogene TRBV3-2) and TRBJ1-5; 8 bases are a match to TRBD1. This CDR3 region has 15 residues. The ends lost 4 bases at V and 4 bases at J; junction bases unmatched: 6. Germline CDR1 reads LGHDT; CDR2 reads YNNKEL (reference sequence).